These T cell receptor beta chains were read from a single sample in a study of T cell changes during pregnancy in multiple sclerosis. Profiled with immunoSEQ multiplex PCR; TCRdb holds only in-frame clones, not every one. The top ten clones hold 0.5% of a sample with tens of thousands of clones, 91% of them seen once. The sequences come from CD4+ T cells from peripheral blood mononuclear cells, collected in the second trimester of pregnancy. The receptors here all came from a female donor in good health, enrolled as a control in a pregnancy study. The conserved cysteine and the conserved F or W are not part of the CDR3 here. Clone size is stated in some rows and not others, as once, few, many or a class when expanded.

few	TRBV2	ASSAKQSGELSTEAF
few	TRBV10-3	AIKNPGTSGSNGGYNEQF
NA	TRBV5-3	ARSRRTKQGSYNEQF
NA	TRBV7-6	ASSLAARRFGEQY
few	TRBV30	AWSPGQEWLGEKLF
NA	TRBV10-3	AISGYTGLPSGANVLT
NA	TRBV18	ASSPSSGRPGETQY
NA	TRBV15	ATSRETGFSAEAF
NA	TRBV5-1	ASSRSSGGNSYNEQF
NA	TRBV5-1	ASSLGEGGYGYT
once	TRBV4-1	ASSPQPGVNEKLF
NA	TRBV15	ATSSPKAGGYNEQF
NA	TRBV29-1	SSQGGVGGDGYT
NA	TRBV7-9	ASSLLGQGALTEAF
NA	TRBV28	ASSETGGGEKLF
once	TRBV28	ASLKGDTNQAF
NA	TRBV10-3	AYLFGNEQF
NA	TRBV18	ASSIREGVGPSGELF